This T cell receptor beta chain was identified in a study of shared clonotypes between healthy human individuals. For the study at large: Used for every donor were three CD4 naive, three CD4 memory, two CD8 naive and one CD8 memory plate.

When replicate PCRs were run on sorted subsets, they used 200 ng DNA, around 33,000 T cell genomes. Sequenced by immunoSEQ multiplex PCR; TCRdb stores in-frame clones only, minus some. Of about 2.4 million clones listed, over 85% are singletons. Germline-derived CDR1 and CDR2 are SGHRS and YFSETQ. V gave up 0 bases and J gave up 4 bases, with 10 bases separating them. The length of the CDR3 is 14 residues. A single count supports this clone. Its specificity is unknown. The sample has other DNA sequences that encode this CDR3 too. Donors comprised only Caucasian adults living in Nashville, Tennessee. Study-wide results and caveats: Memory subsets had estimated richness that was generally smaller than that of naive subsets.

The clonotype comes from a man aged 18 to 35 in good health. Some clones in this sample may be carry-over from other donors' samples. The chain has TRBV5-1 and TRBJ1-2; weak D call: TRBD1 (5 bases). The sequenced material came from naive CD4+ T cells from PBMCs. Subset meaning: CD45RA+ positively selected. The CDR3 region is CASSLGGTAYGYTF. CDR3 nucleotide sequence: TGCGCCAGCAGCTTGGGGGGCACAGCCTATGGCTACACCTTC.